The next 14 T cell receptor beta chains were all read from a single sample in a study of blood T cells in healthy people across ages. A J-beta primer mix and a sample-barcoded 5' primer were used in a second PCR of roughly 7 to 12 cycles. In TCRdb, the 5' RACE reads were re-called with MiXCR into one record per CDR3 protein. Of under 1,000,000 distinct CDR3 sequences listed, about 47% were seen once; the top ten hold 15% to 20%. Input material: blood. These receptors were collected from a man older than 75 in good health.

The rearrangement joins TRBV20-1 to TRBJ2-1, with 7 bases matching TRBD1. Germline CDR1 reads DFQATT; CDR2 reads SNEGSKA (reference sequence). V trimming: 3 bases; J trimming: 0 bases; junction bases outside the gene matches: 8. The CDR3 is made up of 16 amino acids. The CDR3 DNA sequence: TGCAGTGCTAGCCTACAGGGGACGAGCTCCTACAATGAGCAGTTCTTC. Residues: CSASLQGTSSYNEQFF.

The rearrangement links TRBV29-1 to TRBJ1-2; D gene uncertain. Germline V gene sequence: CDR1 SQVTM, CDR2 ANQGSEA. The CDR3 length is 12 residues. Trimming stripped 4 bases from V and 0 bases from J, with 6 bases between. The CDR3 coding sequence is TGCAGCGTTGTTACAGCTAACTATGGCTACACCTTC. Its translation: CSVVTANYGYTF. The full variable domain, its missing parts supplied by reference TRBV29-1 and TRBJ1-2, is SAVISQKPSRDICQRGTSLTIQCQVDSQVTMMFWYRQQPGQSLTLIATANQGSEATYESGFVIDKFPISRPNLTFSTLTVSNMSPEDSSIYLCSVVTANYGYTFGSGTRLTVV.

V is TRBV27 and J is TRBJ2-6; D not certain. The germline V and J ends were trimmed by 5 bases and 4 bases, with 24 bases remaining between them. The CDR3 runs to 19 residues. Germline V lookup: CDR1 MNHEY, CDR2 SMNVEV (reference sequence). The CDR3 sequence is CASSPLHGPYSLGANVLTF. CDR3 sequence (DNA): TGTGCCAGCAGTCCTCTGCACGGGCCTTACAGCCTCGGGGCCAACGTCCTGACTTTC. The full variable domain, in which reference TRBV27 and TRBJ2-6 provide the parts outside the CDR3, is EAQVTQNPRYLITVTGKKLTVTCSQNMNHEYMSWYRQDPGLGLRQIYYSMNVEVTDKGDVPEGYKVSRKEKRNFPLILESPSPNQTSLYFCASSPLHGPYSLGANVLTFGAGSRLTVL.

The gene calls are TRBV20-1 and TRBJ2-1; 13 nucleotides agree with TRBD2. The J segment lost 9 bases and the V segment lost 3 bases, leaving 5 bases of the junction unmatched. The CDR3 length is 14 residues. Germline CDR1 is DFQATT and CDR2 is SNEGSKA (reference sequence). The CDR3 loop reads CSASTSGRAGEQFF. The DNA for the CDR3 is TGCAGTGCTAGCACTAGCGGGAGGGCCGGTGAGCAGTTCTTC.

In its sample, this clonotype was seen a few times. The chain carries TRBV15 and TRBJ2-1, with TRBD2 matching 7 bases. The CDR3 sequence is 16 residues long. The V gene's germline CDR1 is LNHNV and CDR2 YYDKDF (reference sequence). Losses at the gene ends were 0 bases for V and 0 bases for J; bases not matched to a gene: 2. Here the CDR3 reads CATSREGGSSYNEQFF. The DNA of the CDR3 is TGTGCCACCAGCAGAGAAGGCGGGAGCTCCTACAATGAGCAGTTCTTC. Supplemented by reference TRBV15 and TRBJ2-1, the full variable domain reads DAMVIQNPRYQVTQFGKPVTLSCSQTLNHNVMYWYQQKSSQAPKLLFHYYDKDFNNEADTPDNFQSRRPNTSFCFLDIRSPGLGDTAMYLCATSREGGSSYNEQFFGPGTRLTVL.

This chain connects TRBV6-9 to TRBJ2-4; 10 nucleotides agree with TRBD1. The J call may be wrong; the DNA end is better matched by TRBJ2-7. The CDR3 runs 14 residues. The germline V gene has CDR1 MNHGY and CDR2 SVAAGI. The CDR3 nucleotides are TGTGCCAGCAGGGACCGGGACAGGGGCTACGAGCAGTACTTC. The encoded protein is CASRDRDRGYEQYF.

This clonotype was seen a few times. The chain has TRBV4-2 and TRBJ1-4; TRBD1 matches 8 bases. Germline lookup yields CDR1 LGHNA and CDR2 YNFKEQ. The trim removed 0 bases at V and 4 bases at J, leaving 10 bases unmatched. The CDR3 has 18 amino acids. CDR3: CASSQDFVQDRDNEKLFF. CDR3 in DNA: TGTGCCAGCAGCCAAGATTTTGTTCAGGACAGGGATAATGAAAAACTGTTTTTT.

In its sample, this clonotype was seen a few times. V usage is TRBV20-1 and J usage is TRBJ2-1; TRBD2 matches at 9 bases. The ends lost 2 bases at V and 1 base at J; junction bases unmatched: 9. CDR1 and CDR2 from the germline V gene are DFQATT and SNEGSKA (reference sequence). The CDR3 runs 17 residues. The CDR3: CSARPGLASASYNEQFF. DNA for the CDR3: TGCAGTGCTAGACCCGGACTAGCGAGTGCTTCCTACAATGAGCAGTTCTTC.

Only one count was recorded for this clonotype. The chain combines TRBV7-2 with TRBJ2-1; D possibly corresponds to TRBD1 (6 bases). V dropped 3 bases and J dropped 9 bases, with 12 bases sitting between them. The CDR3 is 13 amino acids. In germline, CDR1 is SGHTA, CDR2 FQGNSA. CDR3 in amino acids: CASSFAGVVEQFF. The CDR3, as DNA: TGTGCCAGCAGCTTTGCAGGGGTAGTTGAGCAGTTCTTC.

This clonotype came up many times. CDR3 coding DNA: TGTGCCACCAGCAGGGAACTAGCGGGAGATTTTAATGAGCAGTTCTTC. Translation: CATSRELAGDFNEQFF. V gene TRBV15 combines with J gene TRBJ2-1, with TRBD2 matching over 11 bases. After removal of 3 bases from V and 7 bases from J, the junction contained 8 bases not matched to a gene. This CDR3 spans 16 amino acids. Germline V gene sequence: CDR1 LNHNV, CDR2 YYDKDF (reference sequence).

V is TRBV12-3 or TRBV12-4 and J is TRBJ2-1; D might be TRBD2 (6 bases). This CDR3 has 13 residues. The V end was cut by 6 bases, the J end by 8 bases, with 14 bases between. CDR3 in DNA: TGTGCCAGCAGAACCGGGACTGGCGATGAGCAGTTCTTC. Protein: CASRTGTGDEQFF.

The chain employs TRBV29-1 and TRBJ2-7; 8 bases match TRBD1. Germline V lookup: CDR1 SQVTM, CDR2 ANQGSEA. Trimming cost V 6 bases and J 5 bases; bases outside gene matches: 9. The CDR3 runs 13 residues. The CDR3 region is CSVRPSGGHEQYF. CDR3 in DNA: TGCAGCGTCCGTCCATCAGGGGGCCACGAGCAGTACTTC.

This clonotype has only a few counts. The CDR3 loop is CASRRNRENSPLHF. As DNA, the CDR3 is TGTGCCAGTCGGAGGAATAGAGAGAATTCACCCCTCCACTTT. The chain is built from TRBV6-2 or TRBV6-3 and TRBJ1-6; D gene uncertain. This CDR3 has 14 residues. Germline CDR1 and CDR2: MNHEY and SVGEGT. V lost 9 bases and J 7 bases, leaving 16 bases between the germline ends.

This clonotype was counted between two and nine times. The J gene is TRBJ2-3, the V gene TRBV24-1, with D perhaps assigned TRBD1 or TRBD2 (5 bases each). Deletions cut 5 bases from V and 6 bases from J, with 8 bases between. The germline gives CDR1 KGHDR, CDR2 SFDVKD. This CDR3 region has 12 residues. CDR3 region: CATSVWGDTQYF. The CDR3, as DNA: TGTGCCACCAGTGTCTGGGGGGATACGCAGTATTTT.